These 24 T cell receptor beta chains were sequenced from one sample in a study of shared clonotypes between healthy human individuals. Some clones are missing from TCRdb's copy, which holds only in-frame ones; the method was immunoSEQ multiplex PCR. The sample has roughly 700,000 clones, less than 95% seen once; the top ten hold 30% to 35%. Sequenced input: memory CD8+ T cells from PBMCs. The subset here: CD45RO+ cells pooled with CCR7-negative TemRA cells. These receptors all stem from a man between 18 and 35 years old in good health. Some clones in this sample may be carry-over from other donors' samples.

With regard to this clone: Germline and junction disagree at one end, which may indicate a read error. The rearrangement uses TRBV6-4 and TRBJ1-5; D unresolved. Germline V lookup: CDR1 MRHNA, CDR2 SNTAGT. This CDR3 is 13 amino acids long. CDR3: CASSPSEHQPQHF. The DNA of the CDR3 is TGTGCCAGCAGCCCCTCTGAACATCAACCCCAGCATTTT.

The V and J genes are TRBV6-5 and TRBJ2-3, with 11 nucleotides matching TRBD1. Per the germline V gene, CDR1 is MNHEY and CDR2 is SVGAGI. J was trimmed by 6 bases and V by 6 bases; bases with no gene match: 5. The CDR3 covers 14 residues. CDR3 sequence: CASRRDRGLDTQYF. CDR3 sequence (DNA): TGTGCCAGCAGAAGGGACAGGGGGTTGGATACGCAGTATTTT.

The CDR3 here is CASSPNRAEAFF. The CDR3 region has the DNA TGTGCCAGCAGCCCGAACAGAGCCGAAGCTTTCTTT. The chain combines TRBV7-9 with TRBJ1-1; D unresolved. V was pared by 5 bases and J by 8 bases, with 12 bases between. This CDR3 is built from 12 residues. Germline CDR1 SEHNR, CDR2 FQNEAQ (reference sequence).

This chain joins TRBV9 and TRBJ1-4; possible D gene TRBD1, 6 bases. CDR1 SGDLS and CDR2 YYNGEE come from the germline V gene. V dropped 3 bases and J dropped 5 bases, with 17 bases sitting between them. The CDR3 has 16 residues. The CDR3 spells CASSALSGHLNEKLFF. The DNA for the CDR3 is TGTGCCAGCAGCGCCTTGTCGGGACACCTGAATGAAAAACTGTTTTTT. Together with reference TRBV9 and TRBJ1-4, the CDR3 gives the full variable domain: DSGVTQTPKHLITATGQRVTLRCSPRSGDLSVYWYQQSLDQGLQFLIQYYNGEERAKGNILERFSAQQFPDLHSELNLSSLELGDSALYFCASSALSGHLNEKLFFGSGTQLSVL.

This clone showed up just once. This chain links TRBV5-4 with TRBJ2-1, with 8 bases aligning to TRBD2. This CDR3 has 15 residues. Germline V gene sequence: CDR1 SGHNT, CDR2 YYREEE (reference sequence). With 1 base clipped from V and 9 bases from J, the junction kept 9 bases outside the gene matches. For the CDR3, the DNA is TGTGCCAGCAGCTTGTTCCGAGCGGGAGAGGCTGAGCAGTTCTTC. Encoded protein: CASSLFRAGEAEQFF.

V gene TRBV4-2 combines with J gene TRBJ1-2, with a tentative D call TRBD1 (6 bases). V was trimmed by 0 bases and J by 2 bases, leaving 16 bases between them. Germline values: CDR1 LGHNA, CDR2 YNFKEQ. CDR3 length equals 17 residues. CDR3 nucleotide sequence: TGTGCCAGCAGCCAAGAGCTGCCTACAGGGAGCAACTATGGCTACACCTTC. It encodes CASSQELPTGSNYGYTF.

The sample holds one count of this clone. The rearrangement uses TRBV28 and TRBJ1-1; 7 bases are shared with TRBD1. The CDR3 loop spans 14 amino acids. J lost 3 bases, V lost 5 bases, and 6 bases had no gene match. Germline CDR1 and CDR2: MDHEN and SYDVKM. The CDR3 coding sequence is TGTGCCAGCAGTCCAGGGGGGGAATACACTGAAGCTTTCTTT. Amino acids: CASSPGGEYTEAFF. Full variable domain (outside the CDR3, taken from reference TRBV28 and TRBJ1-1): DVKVTQSSRYLVKRTGEKVFLECVQDMDHENMFWYRQDPGLGLRLIYFSYDVKMKEKGDIPEGYSVSREKKERFSLILESASTNQTSMYLCASSPGGEYTEAFFGQGTRLTVV.

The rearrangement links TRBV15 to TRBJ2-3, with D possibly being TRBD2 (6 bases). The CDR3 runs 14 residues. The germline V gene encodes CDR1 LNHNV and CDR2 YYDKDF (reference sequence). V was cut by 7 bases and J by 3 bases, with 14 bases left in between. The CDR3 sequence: CATNRDSWTDTQYF. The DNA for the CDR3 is TGTGCCACCAACCGGGACTCCTGGACAGATACGCAGTATTTT.

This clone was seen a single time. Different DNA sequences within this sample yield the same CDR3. CDR3 residues: CASSPGYEQYF. The DNA of the CDR3 is TGCGCCAGCAGCCCCGGTTACGAGCAGTACTTC. The chain carries TRBV5-1 and TRBJ2-7; D is unresolved. The CDR3 loop spans 11 amino acids. The V end was cut by 4 bases, the J end by 4 bases, with 6 bases between. Germline V gives CDR1 SGHRS, CDR2 YFSETQ.

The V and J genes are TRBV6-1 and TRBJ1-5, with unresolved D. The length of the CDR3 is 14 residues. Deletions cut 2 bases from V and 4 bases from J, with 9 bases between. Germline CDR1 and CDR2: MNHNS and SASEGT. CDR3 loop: CASSEIQPNQPQHF. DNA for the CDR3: TGTGCCAGCAGTGAAATCCAGCCTAATCAGCCCCAGCATTTT.

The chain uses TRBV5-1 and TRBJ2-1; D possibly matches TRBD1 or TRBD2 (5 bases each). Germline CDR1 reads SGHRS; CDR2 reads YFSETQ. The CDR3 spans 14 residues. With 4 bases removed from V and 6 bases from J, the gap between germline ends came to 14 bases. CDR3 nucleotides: TGCGCCAGCAGCACCCGACTGGGGGTCAATGAGCAGTTCTTC. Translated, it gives CASSTRLGVNEQFF.

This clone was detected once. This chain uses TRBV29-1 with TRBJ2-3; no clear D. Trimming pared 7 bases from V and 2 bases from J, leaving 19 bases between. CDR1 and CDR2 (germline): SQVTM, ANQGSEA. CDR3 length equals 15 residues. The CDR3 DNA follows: TGCAGCGCCTCCAACCCGGGTGGGTTCACAGATACGCAGTATTTT. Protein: CSASNPGGFTDTQYF.

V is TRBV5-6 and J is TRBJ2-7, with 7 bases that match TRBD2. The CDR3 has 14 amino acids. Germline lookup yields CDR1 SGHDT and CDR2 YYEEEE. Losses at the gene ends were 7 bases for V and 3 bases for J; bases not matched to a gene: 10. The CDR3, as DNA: TGTGCCAGCGGGGGAGGGGATGGAGGCTACGAGCAGTACTTC. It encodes CASGGGDGGYEQYF.

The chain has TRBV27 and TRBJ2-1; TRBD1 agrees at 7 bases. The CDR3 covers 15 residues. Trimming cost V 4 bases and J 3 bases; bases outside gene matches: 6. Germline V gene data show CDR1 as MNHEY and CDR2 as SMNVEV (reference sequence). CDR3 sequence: CASSSSYRGYNEQFF. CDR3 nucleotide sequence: TGTGCCAGCAGTTCGTCTTACAGGGGCTACAATGAGCAGTTCTTC.

In nucleotides, the CDR3 is TGTGCCAGCAGTTACCGCAGGGGGTACACTGAAGCTTTCTTT. Protein: CASSYRRGYTEAFF. The V and J genes are TRBV6-5 and TRBJ1-1; TRBD1 matches 7 bases. CDR1 is MNHEY, CDR2 SVGAGI, per germline. This CDR3 has 14 residues. Unmatched junction bases numbered 3, after V lost 2 bases and J lost 3 bases.

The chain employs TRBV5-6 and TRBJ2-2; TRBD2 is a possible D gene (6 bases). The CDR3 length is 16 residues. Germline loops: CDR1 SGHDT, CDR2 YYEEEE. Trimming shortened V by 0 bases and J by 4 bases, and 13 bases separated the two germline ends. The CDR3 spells CASSLASRGFTGELFF. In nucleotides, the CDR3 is TGTGCCAGCAGCTTGGCGTCACGGGGGTTCACCGGGGAGCTGTTTTTT.

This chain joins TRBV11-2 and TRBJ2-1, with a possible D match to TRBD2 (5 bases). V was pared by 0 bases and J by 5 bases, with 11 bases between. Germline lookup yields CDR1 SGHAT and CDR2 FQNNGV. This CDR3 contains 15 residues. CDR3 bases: TGTGCCAGCAGCTTAGAACGGTTGCGGGACAATGAGCAGTTCTTC. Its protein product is CASSLERLRDNEQFF.

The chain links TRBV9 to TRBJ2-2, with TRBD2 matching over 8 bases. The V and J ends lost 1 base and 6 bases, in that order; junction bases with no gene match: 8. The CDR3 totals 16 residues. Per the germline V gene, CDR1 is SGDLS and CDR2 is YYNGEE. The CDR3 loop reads CASSVHGRADAGELFF. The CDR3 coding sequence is TGTGCCAGCAGCGTACACGGGAGGGCCGACGCCGGGGAGCTGTTTTTT.

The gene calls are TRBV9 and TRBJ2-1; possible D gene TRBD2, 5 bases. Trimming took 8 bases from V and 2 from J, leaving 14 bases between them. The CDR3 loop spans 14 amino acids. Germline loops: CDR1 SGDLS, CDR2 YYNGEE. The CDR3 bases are TGTGCCAGTTCCGGAGCGGATACCTACAATGAGCAGTTCTTC. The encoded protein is CASSGADTYNEQFF. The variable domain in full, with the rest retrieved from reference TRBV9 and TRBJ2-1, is DSGVTQTPKHLITATGQRVTLRCSPRSGDLSVYWYQQSLDQGLQFLIQYYNGEERAKGNILERFSAQQFPDLHSELNLSSLELGDSALYFCASSGADTYNEQFFGPGTRLTVL.

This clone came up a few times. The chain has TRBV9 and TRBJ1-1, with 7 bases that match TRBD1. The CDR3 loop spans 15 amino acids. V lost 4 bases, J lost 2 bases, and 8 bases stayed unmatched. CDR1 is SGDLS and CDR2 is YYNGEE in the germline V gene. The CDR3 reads CASSYGTASNTEAFF. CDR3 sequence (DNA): TGTGCCAGCAGCTACGGGACAGCAAGTAACACTGAAGCTTTCTTT.

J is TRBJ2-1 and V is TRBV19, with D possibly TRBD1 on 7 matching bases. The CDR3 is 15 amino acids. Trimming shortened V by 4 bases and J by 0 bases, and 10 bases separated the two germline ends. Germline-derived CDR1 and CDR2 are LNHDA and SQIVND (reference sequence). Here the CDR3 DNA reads TGTGCCAGTAGTAACAGGGGAGGCTCCTACAATGAGCAGTTCTTC. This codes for CASSNRGGSYNEQFF.

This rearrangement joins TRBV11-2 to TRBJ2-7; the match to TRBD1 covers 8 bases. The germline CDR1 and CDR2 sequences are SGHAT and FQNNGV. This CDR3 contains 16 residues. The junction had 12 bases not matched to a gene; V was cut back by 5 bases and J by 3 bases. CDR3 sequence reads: CASSRPGRTGIYEQYF. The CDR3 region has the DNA TGTGCCAGCAGCCGCCCCGGAAGGACAGGGATCTACGAGCAGTACTTC.

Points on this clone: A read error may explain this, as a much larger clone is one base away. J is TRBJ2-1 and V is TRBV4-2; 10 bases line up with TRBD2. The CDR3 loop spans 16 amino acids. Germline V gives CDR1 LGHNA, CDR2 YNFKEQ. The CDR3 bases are TGTGCCAACAGCCCCTCTAGCGGGAGCTCCTACAATGAGCAGTTCTTC. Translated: CANSPSSGSSYNEQFF.

Written as DNA, the CDR3 is TGTGCCAGCAGCTTGGGGGTAAGCTCCTACAATGAGCAGTTCTTC. The encoded protein is CASSLGVSSYNEQFF. This chain joins TRBV7-9 and TRBJ2-1; tentatively, D is TRBD1 or TRBD2 (5 bases each). CDR1 SEHNR and CDR2 FQNEAQ come from the germline V gene (reference sequence). Trimming shortened V by 3 bases and J by 0 bases, and 9 bases separated the two germline ends. The CDR3 sequence is 15 residues long.